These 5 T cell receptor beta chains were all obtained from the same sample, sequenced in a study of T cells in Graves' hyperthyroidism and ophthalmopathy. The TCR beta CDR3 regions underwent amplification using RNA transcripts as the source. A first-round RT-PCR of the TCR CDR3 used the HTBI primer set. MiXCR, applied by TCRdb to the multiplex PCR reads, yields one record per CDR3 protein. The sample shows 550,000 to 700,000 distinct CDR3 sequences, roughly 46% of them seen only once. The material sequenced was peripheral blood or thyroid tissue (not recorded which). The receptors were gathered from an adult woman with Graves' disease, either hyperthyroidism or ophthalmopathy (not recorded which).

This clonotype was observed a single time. CDR3 loop: CASRETGQTDKQYF. The CDR3 DNA reads as TGTGCCAGCAGAGAGACGGGCCAGACTGACAAGCAGTACTTC. The chain employs TRBV6-1 and TRBJ2-7, with unresolved D. There are 14 residues in the CDR3. The germline gives CDR1 MNHNS, CDR2 SASEGT. The germline V and J ends were trimmed by 6 bases and 8 bases, with 20 bases remaining between them.

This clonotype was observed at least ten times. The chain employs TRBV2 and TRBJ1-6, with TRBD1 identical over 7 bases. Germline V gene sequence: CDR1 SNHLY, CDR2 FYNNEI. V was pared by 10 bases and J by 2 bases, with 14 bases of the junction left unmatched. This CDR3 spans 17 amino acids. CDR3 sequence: CATASSQGVTYNSPLHF. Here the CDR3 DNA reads TGTGCCACCGCAAGTTCGCAGGGGGTGACCTATAATTCACCCCTCCACTTT.

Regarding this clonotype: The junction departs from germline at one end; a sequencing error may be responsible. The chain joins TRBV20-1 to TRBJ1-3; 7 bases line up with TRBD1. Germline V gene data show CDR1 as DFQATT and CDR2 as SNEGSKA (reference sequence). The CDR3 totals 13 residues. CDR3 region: CRARGRAGNTIYF. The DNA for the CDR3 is TGCCGTGCTAGGGGGCGAGCTGGAAACACCATATATTTT.

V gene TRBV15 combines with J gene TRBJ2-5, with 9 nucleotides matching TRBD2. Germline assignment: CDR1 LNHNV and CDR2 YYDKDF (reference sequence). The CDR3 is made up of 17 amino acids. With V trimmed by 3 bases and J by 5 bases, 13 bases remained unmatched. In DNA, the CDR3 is TGTGCCACCAGCAGCCAAGGGCTAGCGGGACGTGAGGAGACCCAGTACTTC. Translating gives CATSSQGLAGREETQYF. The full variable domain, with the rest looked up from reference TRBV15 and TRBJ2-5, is DAMVIQNPRYQVTQFGKPVTLSCSQTLNHNVMYWYQQKSSQAPKLLFHYYDKDFNNEADTPDNFQSRRPNTSFCFLDIRSPGLGDTAMYLCATSSQGLAGREETQYFGPGTRLLVL.

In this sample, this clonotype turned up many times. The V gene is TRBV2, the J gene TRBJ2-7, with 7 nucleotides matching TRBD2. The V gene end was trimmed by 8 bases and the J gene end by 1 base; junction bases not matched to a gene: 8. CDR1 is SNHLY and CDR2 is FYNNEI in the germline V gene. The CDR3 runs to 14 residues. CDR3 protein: CASRPASGSYEQYF. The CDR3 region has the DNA TGTGCCAGCCGCCCCGCTAGCGGTTCCTACGAGCAGTACTTC.